Shown below are 3 T cell receptor beta chains from a single sample sequenced in a study of T-cell memory formation after mild COVID-19. From the 5' RACE reads, TCRdb called clonotypes with MiXCR, one entry per CDR3 protein. The table includes about 190,000 distinct CDR3 sequences, 18% detected once. The specimen was PBMCs or a T cell subset sorted from them (not recorded which). These receptors were taken from an adult woman who had mild COVID-19 (a few samples of this study predate the infection). Cell type and time point are not known.

This chain uses TRBV2 with TRBJ2-7; D remains ambiguous. Trimming removed 6 bases from V and 5 bases from J, with 8 bases in between. Germline CDR1 and CDR2: SNHLY and FYNNEI. The CDR3 consists of 11 residues. CDR3 sequence reads: CASRKQHEQYF. CDR3 sequence (DNA): TGTGCCAGCAGGAAGCAACACGAGCAGTACTTC.

The chain has TRBV29-1 and TRBJ2-7; D may be TRBD2 (5 bases). The CDR3 contains 13 residues. Per the germline V gene, CDR1 is SQVTM and CDR2 is ANQGSEA. Trimming removed 6 bases from V and 1 base from J, with 13 bases in between. In DNA form, the CDR3 reads TGCAGCGTCGAGGGCCCCCCTTCCTACGAGCAGTACTTC. Amino acid sequence: CSVEGPPSYEQYF.

The rearrangement joins TRBV4-3 to TRBJ1-2; 9 nucleotides align to TRBD1. There are 16 residues in the CDR3. Germline V lookup: CDR1 LGHNA, CDR2 YSLEER. After removal of 4 bases from V and 7 bases from J, the junction contained 13 bases not matched to a gene. The CDR3 nucleotides are TGCGCCAGCAGCCGTCAGTCCGGGACAGGGTGGAGTGGCTACACCTTC. It codes for CASSRQSGTGWSGYTF.